A single sample gave rise to the 21 T cell receptor beta chains below, sequenced in a study of regulatory T cells in long-lasting Graves disease. As for time point: persistent/refractory GD, antithyroid drugs over 5 years with positive TRAb. Isolated PBMC RNA provided the starting material for the TCR library. To make TCR beta libraries, researchers used iRepertoire HTBI primers and Arm-PCR of CDR3 regions. TCRdb reanalysed the multiplex PCR reads using MiXCR and keeps one entry per CDR3 protein. The sample records under 500,000 distinct CDR3 sequences, about a fifth being singletons. Material: peripheral blood mononuclear cells (PBMCs), obtained when the disease was refractory, from a patient treated with antithyroid drugs. These receptors all stem from a female donor with Graves disease.

The chain joins TRBV7-9 to TRBJ1-2, with D unclear. The V and J ends lost 5 bases and 6 bases respectively, with 10 bases between them. Germline CDR1 is SEHNR and CDR2 is FQNEAQ (reference sequence). The CDR3 consists of 12 residues. CDR3 in DNA: TGTGCCAGCAGCACCACAGTGGATGGCTACACCTTC. Amino acids: CASSTTVDGYTF.

Concerning this clonotype: A single base separates this from a much larger clone, so it may be a read error. This chain connects TRBV6-9 to TRBJ1-2; D call uncertain. Germline CDR1 reads MNHGY; CDR2 reads SVAAGI. CDR3 length: 14 amino acids. V shed 3 bases and J shed 4 bases, with 12 bases lying between them. Here the CDR3 DNA reads TGTGCCAGCAGTTACCCCCCCCACTTCTATGGCTACACCTTC. This codes for CASSYPPHFYGYTF.

This clonotype was seen at least ten times. The chain joins TRBV20-1 to TRBJ1-2, with 9 bases fitting TRBD1. V dropped 3 bases and J dropped 4; count of bases not matched to a gene: 15. The CDR3 consists of 17 residues. Germline V gene sequence: CDR1 DFQATT, CDR2 SNEGSKA (reference sequence). Here the CDR3 DNA reads TGCAGTGCTAGTCTGACGGGACAGGGCAGTATAGGCTATGGCTACACCTTC. Encoded protein: CSASLTGQGSIGYGYTF.

Worth noting for this clonotype: A much larger clone differs by one base, so this may be a read error. The V call is TRBV30, the J call TRBJ2-5; no firm D call. Trimming removed 4 bases at V and 7 bases at J, with 10 bases between. CDR3 length: 11 amino acids. The V gene's germline CDR1 is GTSNPN and CDR2 SVGIG (reference sequence). CDR3 sequence reads: CAWTVKGTQYF. In DNA, the CDR3 is TGTGCCTGGACCGTCAAAGGGACCCAGTACTTC. The whole variable domain, filled in from reference TRBV30 and TRBJ2-5, reads SQTIHQWPATLVQPVGSPLSLECTVEGTSNPNLYWYRQAAGRGLQLLFYSVGIGQISSEVPQNLSASRPQDRQFILSSKKLLLSDSGFYLCAWTVKGTQYFGPGTRLLVL.

This clonotype was recorded many times. The chain links TRBV6-2 or TRBV6-3 to TRBJ1-6; no firm D call. CDR3 size: 14 residues. V lost 7 bases and J 2 bases, leaving 9 bases between the germline ends. From germline, CDR1 is MNHEY and CDR2 SVGEGT. The DNA for the CDR3 is TGTGCCAGCACCGCGGGTGCCTATAATTCACCCCTCCACTTT. Encoded protein: CASTAGAYNSPLHF.

The chain joins TRBV7-3 to TRBJ2-7, with D possibly matching TRBD1 (6 bases). V was shortened by 0 bases and J by 3 bases, with 15 bases between the two germline ends. The germline V gene has CDR1 SGHTA and CDR2 FQGTGA. The CDR3 has 16 amino acids. The CDR3 region is CASSLTQGTEIYEQYF. CDR3 nucleotides: TGTGCCAGCAGCTTAACTCAGGGGACGGAGATCTACGAGCAGTACTTC.

This clonotype was recorded at least ten times. This chain links TRBV11-1 with TRBJ1-2; D is unclear. This CDR3 comprises 13 residues. Germline V gene lookup returns CDR1 SGHAT and CDR2 FQDESV (reference sequence). V lost 1 base, J lost 2 bases, and 5 bases lay in between. The CDR3 spells CASSLVANYGYTF. The CDR3 nucleotides are TGTGCCAGCAGCTTAGTAGCCAACTATGGCTACACCTTC.

This clonotype was seen ten or more times. The chain couples TRBV28 to TRBJ1-1; TRBD1 might be the D (6 bases). V lost 6 bases, J lost 1 base, and 12 bases lay in between. The germline gives CDR1 MDHEN, CDR2 SYDVKM. The CDR3 consists of 14 residues. The CDR3 DNA follows: TGTGCCAGCAGCCCGGGACATGCGAACACTGAAGCTTTCTTT. Protein sequence: CASSPGHANTEAFF. The entire variable domain, with the rest obtained from reference TRBV28 and TRBJ1-1, is as follows: DVKVTQSSRYLVKRTGEKVFLECVQDMDHENMFWYRQDPGLGLRLIYFSYDVKMKEKGDIPEGYSVSREKKERFSLILESASTNQTSMYLCASSPGHANTEAFFGQGTRLTVV.

The table lists this clonotype with many counts. The chain carries TRBV2 and TRBJ2-3, with 10 nucleotides matching TRBD1. Germline values: CDR1 SNHLY, CDR2 FYNNEI. The CDR3 length is 16 residues. Trimming at V came to 6 bases and at J to 4 bases, leaving 10 bases not matched to a gene. CDR3 DNA: TGTGCCAGCAGCAGGGACAGGGGTAAATGGGCAGATACGCAGTATTTT. Translating gives CASSRDRGKWADTQYF.

At least ten counts were recorded for this clonotype. The CDR3 nucleotides read TGTGCCAGTAGTATGATGGACTCTCGGGAGCAGTACTTC. It specifies CASSMMDSREQYF. The chain recombines TRBV19 with TRBJ2-7; tentatively, D is TRBD2 (5 bases). The CDR3 spans 13 residues. Germline V gene data show CDR1 as LNHDA and CDR2 as SQIVND (reference sequence). Trimming cost V 3 bases and J 7 bases, with 13 bases left between them. The complete variable domain, with remaining parts taken from reference TRBV19 and TRBJ2-7, reads DGGITQSPKYLFRKEGQNVTLSCEQNLNHDAMYWYRQDPGQGLRLIYYSQIVNDFQKGDIAEGYSVSREKKESFPLTVTSAQKNPTAFYLCASSMMDSREQYFGPGTRLTVT.

The chain uses TRBV6-5 and TRBJ2-2; D may be TRBD2 (5 bases). V shed 4 bases and J shed 6 bases, with 12 bases lying between them. The CDR3 is made up of 14 amino acids. Germline V gives CDR1 MNHEY, CDR2 SVGAGI. The CDR3 sequence: CASSSTILPGELFF. CDR3 nucleotides: TGTGCCAGCAGTTCGACTATACTCCCCGGGGAGCTGTTTTTT.

This clonotype showed up many times. This chain uses TRBV27 with TRBJ1-5, with 7 bases matching TRBD1. CDR3 size: 15 residues. The V gene end was trimmed by 7 bases and the J gene end by 2 bases; junction bases not matched to a gene: 8. CDR1 MNHEY and CDR2 SMNVEV come from the germline V gene (reference sequence). The CDR3 spells CASTSTGRGNQPQHF. CDR3 coding DNA: TGTGCCAGCACCTCGACAGGGCGCGGCAATCAGCCCCAGCATTTT.

This clonotype has more than one count but fewer than ten. The chain employs TRBV12-5 and TRBJ2-1, with D tentatively TRBD2 (5 bases). The CDR3 runs 11 residues. Trimming removed 7 bases at V and 7 bases at J, with 8 bases between. Germline CDR1 and CDR2: LGHNT and FRNRAP. This chain's CDR3 is CASEVANEQFF. The CDR3 nucleotides are TGTGCTAGTGAGGTAGCGAATGAGCAGTTCTTC. The whole variable domain, remainder taken from reference TRBV12-5 and TRBJ2-1, is DARVTQTPRHKVTEMGQEVTMRCQPILGHNTVFWYRQTMMQGLELLAYFRNRAPLDDSGMPKDRFSAEMPDATLATLKIQPSEPRDSAVYFCASEVANEQFFGPGTRLTVL.

With respect to this clonotype: Here the CDR3 omits its conserved ending phenylalanine or tryptophan, so a read error is the likely source. The rearrangement uses TRBV27 and TRBJ2-7, with 9 positions matching TRBD1. Losses at the gene ends were 2 bases for V and 3 bases for J; bases not matched to a gene: 8. In germline, CDR1 is MNHEY, CDR2 SMNVEV (reference sequence). The CDR3 is 16 residues long. In DNA, the CDR3 is TGTGCCAGCAGTTTAGGACAGGGGTCGTCCCTCTACGAGCAGTACCTC. Translation gives CASSLGQGSSLYEQYL.

This clonotype was detected ten times or more. The chain couples TRBV3-1 to TRBJ2-7; the D gene is possibly TRBD1 (6 bases). Trimming left V 4 bases short and J 2 bases short, with 12 bases between. CDR1 is LGHDT, CDR2 YNNKEL, per germline (reference sequence). This CDR3 is built from 14 residues. The CDR3 spells CASSPRTETYEQYF. The CDR3 nucleotides are TGTGCCAGCAGCCCGCGGACAGAGACCTACGAGCAGTACTTC.

Many counts were recorded for this clonotype. This chain uses TRBV27 with TRBJ2-2; the D gene is possibly TRBD2 (6 bases). This CDR3 contains 17 residues. V was cut by 6 bases and J by 1 base, with 18 bases left in between. CDR1 is MNHEY, CDR2 SMNVEV, per germline (reference sequence). The CDR3 bases are TGTGCCAGCAGCACATACCTAATGGGAGGGAACACCGGGGAGCTGTTTTTT. Translation gives CASSTYLMGGNTGELFF.

This clonotype was detected ten times or more. This sequence joins TRBV24-1 and TRBJ2-5; 8 bases line up with TRBD1. CDR1 KGHDR and CDR2 SFDVKD come from the germline V gene. V lost 3 bases to trimming and J lost 6 bases; unmatched junction nucleotides: 8. The CDR3 sequence is 15 residues long. The CDR3 is CATSDGTGRRQTQYF. In nucleotides, the CDR3 is TGTGCCACCAGTGATGGGACAGGCCGCCGGCAGACCCAGTACTTC.

V gene TRBV5-5 combines with J gene TRBJ1-1; no firm D call. CDR3 length: 13 amino acids. V lost 1 base and J lost 6, with 10 bases in between. Germline V gives CDR1 SGHKS, CDR2 YYEKEE (reference sequence). The CDR3 DNA reads TGTGCCAGCAGCTTGTACCCTGAGGCTGAAGCTTTCTTT. This encodes CASSLYPEAEAFF.

V usage is TRBV20-1 and J usage is TRBJ1-2, with D possibly TRBD1 on 5 matching bases. This CDR3 has 14 residues. Trimming took off 3 bases at V and 5 bases at J, with 16 bases between the two ends. Looked up from germline, CDR1 is DFQATT and CDR2 is SNEGSKA (reference sequence). CDR3 nucleotides: TGCAGTGCTAGTAAACAGGAAATTGTGTATGGCTACACCTTC. This translates into CSASKQEIVYGYTF.

This clonotype showed up many times. In nucleotides, the CDR3 is TGTGCCAGCAGTTCCCTCAGACAGGGAGTGAACACTGAAGCTTTCTTT. Protein: CASSSLRQGVNTEAFF. This chain links TRBV12-3 or TRBV12-4 with TRBJ1-1; 7 nucleotides agree with TRBD1. CDR3 size: 16 residues. Trimming cost V 4 bases and J 0 bases; bases outside gene matches: 8.

The sample holds many counts of this clonotype. The chain links TRBV2 to TRBJ1-1, with unresolved D. The CDR3 consists of 13 residues. The germline V and J ends were trimmed by 7 bases and 5 bases, with 14 bases remaining between them. Germline values: CDR1 SNHLY, CDR2 FYNNEI. In DNA, the CDR3 is TGTGCCAGCATGAGCCCCCGGAGAACTGAAGCTTTCTTT. Its translation: CASMSPRRTEAFF. The whole variable domain, filled in from reference TRBV2 and TRBJ1-1, reads EPEVTQTPSHQVTQMGQEVILRCVPISNHLYFYWYRQILGQKVEFLVSFYNNEISEKSEIFDDQFSVERPDGSNFTLKIRSTKLEDSAMYFCASMSPRRTEAFFGQGTRLTVV.